This T cell receptor beta chain came from a study of blood T cell repertoires in COVID-19. The repertoire was sequenced with immunoSEQ multiplex PCR; TCRdb's copy has only in-frame clones and lacks some. The sample holds 200,000 to 250,000 clones, about nine tenths seen once. The V and J ends lost 1 base and 1 base respectively, with 11 bases between them. CDR3 length: 15 amino acids. Germline V CDR1 and CDR2: SGHRS, YFSETQ. The sample taken for sequencing was PBMCs or T cells enriched from blood (not recorded which). The J gene is TRBJ1-1, the V gene TRBV5-1, with a weak D call TRBD1 (6 bases). The sequence derives from a woman between 25 and 40 years old who had recovered from COVID-19. CDR3: CASSLTGSSNTEAFF. CDR3 coding DNA: TGCGCCAGCAGCTTGACAGGGTCGTCGAACACTGAAGCTTTCTTT. Complete variable domain (other parts from reference TRBV5-1 and TRBJ1-1): KAGVTQTPRYLIKTRGQQVTLSCSPISGHRSVSWYQQTPGQGLQFLFEYFSETQRNKGNFPGRFSGRQFSNSRSEMNVSTLELGDSALYLCASSLTGSSNTEAFFGQGTRLTVV.